This T cell receptor beta chain emerged from a study of response to subunit inactivated influenza vaccine. MiXCR, applied by TCRdb to the RT-PCR reads, yields one record per CDR3 protein. Counted here are about 520,000 distinct CDR3 sequences, approximately 7.7% occurring once; the ten biggest clones make up around 13%. This clonotype occurred many times. No antigen is known for it. Points from the study as a whole: Each seasonal influenza vaccination recruits few new T cells, the authors suggested.

Per the germline V gene, CDR1 is LNHNV and CDR2 is YYDKDF (reference sequence). J was trimmed by 8 bases and V by 6 bases; bases with no gene match: 5. The CDR3 runs to 15 residues. The chain has TRBV15 and TRBJ2-1, with 15 bases identical to TRBD2. Sequencing used PBMCs from blood, obtained around 2 years after vaccination. This TCR was recovered from a man aged 45-69 years who received an inactivated influenza vaccine. In DNA form, the CDR3 reads TGTGCCACCAGTTCCGGACTAGCGGGAGGGGATGAGCAGTTCTTC. Its translation: CATSSGLAGGDEQFF.